One and the same sample provided the 15 T cell receptor beta chains below, sequenced in a study of blood T cell repertoires in COVID-19. The table came from immunoSEQ multiplex PCR; TCRdb's copy has only in-frame clones and leaves some out. The table has fewer than 250,000 clones, 70% to 90% seen once. Specimen: peripheral blood. All receptors derive from a woman older than 75 with acute or convalescent COVID-19.

This clone has a handful of counts. The genes are TRBV19 and TRBJ1-5, with TRBD1 identical over 10 bases. The CDR3 covers 18 residues. Trimming removed 6 bases from V and 3 bases from J; junction bases left unmatched: 14. Germline loops: CDR1 LNHDA, CDR2 SQIVND (reference sequence). This chain's CDR3 is CASRRGDRGVNFNQPQHF. CDR3 sequence (DNA): TGTGCCAGTAGAAGGGGGGACAGGGGCGTGAATTTCAATCAGCCCCAGCATTTT.

The chain couples TRBV9 to TRBJ1-4, with no clear D. The length of the CDR3 is 14 residues. Germline lookup yields CDR1 SGDLS and CDR2 YYNGEE. V was trimmed by 0 bases and J by 3 bases, leaving 6 bases between them. In DNA form, the CDR3 reads TGTGCCAGCAGCGTAGCAGCGCCTAATGAAAAACTGTTTTTT. Translated: CASSVAAPNEKLFF.

V gene TRBV30 combines with J gene TRBJ1-2; TRBD1 aligns across 8 bases. Germline-derived CDR1 and CDR2 are GTSNPN and SVGIG (reference sequence). This CDR3 is built from 13 residues. The V gene end was trimmed by 3 bases and the J gene end by 7 bases; junction bases not matched to a gene: 7. This CDR3 reads CAWSAGGAVGYTF. In nucleotides, the CDR3 is TGTGCCTGGAGCGCAGGGGGCGCAGTTGGCTACACCTTC.

This rearrangement joins TRBV7-9 to TRBJ1-1; possible D gene TRBD1, 6 bases. Trimming took off 5 bases at V and 7 bases at J, with 14 bases between the two ends. Per germline, CDR1 SEHNR and CDR2 FQNEAQ (reference sequence). The CDR3 spans 13 residues. The CDR3 loop reads CASSPGGPDEAFF. In DNA, the CDR3 is TGTGCCAGCAGCCCCGGGGGGCCCGATGAAGCTTTCTTT.

V usage is TRBV4-3 and J usage is TRBJ2-7, with a tentative D call TRBD1 (5 bases). The germline V and J ends were trimmed by 0 bases and 6 bases, with 9 bases remaining between them. The CDR3 sequence is 13 residues long. Germline CDR1 is LGHNA and CDR2 is YSLEER. The CDR3 nucleotides are TGCGCCAGCAGCCAAGATCGGCAGGGCGAGCAGTACTTC. Its translation is CASSQDRQGEQYF.

This chain uses TRBV6-5 with TRBJ2-7; 7 bases fit TRBD2. Germline CDR1 is MNHEY and CDR2 is SVGAGI. This CDR3 contains 12 residues. Losses at the gene ends were 6 bases for V and 1 base for J; bases not matched to a gene: 0. CDR3 loop: CASRRGSYEQYF. The CDR3 DNA is TGTGCCAGCAGGCGGGGGTCCTACGAGCAGTACTTC.

This clone was found a few times. J is TRBJ2-7 and V is TRBV19, with D perhaps matching TRBD1 (5 bases). Between the trimmed V and J ends, which lost 9 bases and 0 bases, there was a span of 15 bases. Per the germline V gene, CDR1 is LNHDA and CDR2 is SQIVND (reference sequence). CDR3 length equals 14 residues. The CDR3 bases are TGTGCCAGCAAGGGGCAGGAAAGCTCCTACGAGCAGTACTTC. It is translated as CASKGQESSYEQYF. The full variable domain, its missing parts supplied by reference TRBV19 and TRBJ2-7, is DGGITQSPKYLFRKEGQNVTLSCEQNLNHDAMYWYRQDPGQGLRLIYYSQIVNDFQKGDIAEGYSVSREKKESFPLTVTSAQKNPTAFYLCASKGQESSYEQYFGPGTRLTVT.

This sequence joins TRBV5-4 and TRBJ2-5, with a tentative D call TRBD2 (7 bases). The CDR3 extends over 16 amino acids. CDR1 is SGHNT, CDR2 YYREEE, per germline (reference sequence). The V and J ends lost 5 bases and 2 bases respectively, with 19 bases between them. DNA for the CDR3: TGTGCCAGCAGACTGGGGGGGGGCGGAGATCAAGAGACCCAGTACTTC. Its translation: CASRLGGGGDQETQYF.

The gene calls are TRBV7-3 and TRBJ2-1; 13 bases are shared with TRBD2. Per the germline V gene, CDR1 is SGHTA and CDR2 is FQGTGA. Losses at the gene ends were 0 bases for V and 7 bases for J; bases not matched to a gene: 6. This CDR3 comprises 17 residues. The CDR3 nucleotides read TGTGCCAGCAGCTTAACGTTAGAACTAGCGGGGGGGAATGAGCAGTTCTTC. Protein product: CASSLTLELAGGNEQFF.

The chain employs TRBV7-2 and TRBJ2-5; perhaps TRBD2 as D (5 bases). The V gene's germline CDR1 is SGHTA and CDR2 FQGNSA. This CDR3 is built from 14 residues. V shed 5 bases and J shed 5 bases, with 15 bases lying between them. Written as DNA, the CDR3 is TGTGCCAGCAGCCGCAACGGGGTTCAGGAGACCCAGTACTTC. The encoded protein is CASSRNGVQETQYF.

The rearrangement joins TRBV7-8 to TRBJ2-5, with TRBD2 identical over 12 bases. The length of the CDR3 is 16 residues. V lost 4 bases and J lost 1; bases outside the gene matches: 4. CDR1 and CDR2 (germline): SGHVS, FQNEAQ. In DNA form, the CDR3 reads TGTGCCAGCAGCTCCTGGGGACTAGCGGGCCAAGAGACCCAGTACTTC. This gives the protein CASSSWGLAGQETQYF.

The J gene is TRBJ1-1, the V gene TRBV29-1, with TRBD1 as a possible D gene (5 bases). The germline V gene encodes CDR1 SQVTM and CDR2 ANQGSEA. The CDR3 consists of 15 residues. V lost 3 bases and J lost 0, with 14 bases in between. The CDR3 region has the DNA TGCAGCGTTGATGGGTCGCGACAGATGAACACTGAAGCTTTCTTT. It encodes CSVDGSRQMNTEAFF.

CDR3 DNA: TGTGCCAGCCGAGGGCAGCACACCATATATTTT. This gives the protein CASRGQHTIYF. This sequence joins TRBV19 and TRBJ1-3; D remains ambiguous. Germline V CDR1 and CDR2: LNHDA, SQIVND (reference sequence). This CDR3 has 11 residues. V lost 9 bases and J lost 8, with 11 bases in between.

The rearrangement uses TRBV11-2 and TRBJ1-4; 7 positions match TRBD1. CDR3 length: 15 amino acids. V was pared by 5 bases and J by 3 bases, with 6 bases of the junction left unmatched. Germline CDR1 SGHAT, CDR2 FQNNGV. DNA of the CDR3: TGTGCCAGCAGCGACGACAGGGCGGCTAATGAAAAACTGTTTTTT. It translates to CASSDDRAANEKLFF.

The J gene is TRBJ1-6, the V gene TRBV13; 9 bases fit TRBD1. The CDR3 extends over 18 amino acids. Germline trimming cut 6 bases from V and 0 bases from J; bases unmatched to any gene: 9. Germline loops: CDR1 PRHDT, CDR2 FYEKMQ (reference sequence). The CDR3 DNA sequence: TGTGCCAGCAGATACACAGGGGGCTCTATCTCCTATAATTCACCCCTCCACTTT. Translated, it gives CASRYTGGSISYNSPLHF.